The T cell receptor beta chain described here comes from a study of PD-1 blockade in classical Hodgkin lymphoma. Whole-study context: A 3 mg/kg intravenous dose of nivolumab was received by patients every 2 weeks. Study-wide findings and caveats: In CD4+ cells, TCR diversity went up significantly by C4D1, but in CD8+ cells it did not.

Time point in this sample: cycle 4 day 1 (C4D1), after six to seven weeks of nivolumab. Every patient was affected by relapse after autologous stem cell transplantation, while exposure to brentuximab vedotin was not uniform. Germline CDR1 reads MNHEY; CDR2 reads SMNVEV (reference sequence). The V segment lost 6 bases and the J segment 3 bases; nucleotides outside the gene matches: 8. This CDR3 is built from 15 residues. In the case of this clone: The antigen is undetermined.

Some clones are missing from TCRdb's copy, which holds only in-frame ones; the method was immunoSEQ multiplex PCR. The data hold 99,000 or so clones, with roughly 89% observed a single time. This sample comprised peripheral blood mononuclear cells (PBMCs), obtained before the fourth cycle of nivolumab. The V gene is TRBV27, the J gene TRBJ1-5; 7 nucleotides line up with TRBD1. The sequence derives from a human donor with classical Hodgkin lymphoma. This CDR3 reads CASRIRQGLNQPQHF. In DNA, the CDR3 is TGTGCCAGCAGAATAAGACAGGGACTCAATCAGCCCCAGCATTTT.